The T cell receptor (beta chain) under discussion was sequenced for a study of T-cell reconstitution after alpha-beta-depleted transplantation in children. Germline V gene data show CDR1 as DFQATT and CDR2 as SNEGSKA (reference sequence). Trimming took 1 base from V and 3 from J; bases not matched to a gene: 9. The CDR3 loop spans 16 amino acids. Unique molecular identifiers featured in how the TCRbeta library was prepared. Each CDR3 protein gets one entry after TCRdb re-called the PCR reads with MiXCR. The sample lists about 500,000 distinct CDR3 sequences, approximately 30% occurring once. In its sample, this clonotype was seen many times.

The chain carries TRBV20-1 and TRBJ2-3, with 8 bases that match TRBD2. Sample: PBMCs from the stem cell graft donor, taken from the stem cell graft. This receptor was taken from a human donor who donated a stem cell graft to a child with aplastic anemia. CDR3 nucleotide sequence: TGCAGTGCTAGAGGGGCCCCGGGAGGGCCTACAGATACGCAGTATTTT. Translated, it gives CSARGAPGGPTDTQYF.